This T cell receptor (beta chain) appears in the sequencing data of a study of T cell repertoires in cytomegalovirus infection (dated by TCRdb to the late 2010s). Regarding the complete study: Donor HLA type was relevant to the analysis, because carriage of CMV infection together with the matching HLA type was indicated by public TCR beta signatures.

The sequencer listed for this sample is Illumina HiSeq 1500. TCRdb took the public reads, trimmed them with fastp at Q25, ran MiXCR for clone calling and kept in-frame beta chains. For every CDR3 protein sequence, its rows merge into one entry that carries the most common genes and DNA. The sample records around 320,000 distinct CDR3 sequences, 9.5% of which are singletons. The ten largest clonotypes hold 4.3% of the sample. Results and caveats for the whole study, not just this receptor: Carriers of CMV infection plus the relevant HLA type were discriminated by the cumulative frequency of public TCR beta family members in the study cohort and in an independent roughly 380-donor cohort. The ex vivo response was dominated by HLA-C-restricted CMV-specific TCR beta clonotypes, and the single most frequent clonotype in two of eight donors was supplied by these HLA-C-restricted clonotypes.

This clonotype showed up many times. What this receptor recognizes is not known. No base quality information exists; no much larger clone differs at one position. The origin of this receptor is a human donor in good health (CMV status not recorded). Some clones in this sample may be carry-over from other donors' samples. What was sequenced was PBMCs.

The DNA sequence is given as TGCGCCAGCAGCCGGGGGGGAAGCGGCACTGAAGCTTTCTTT. It encodes CASSRGGSGTEAFF. The sequence joins TRBV4-1 to TRBJ1-1; the D segment could be TRBD1, given 5 matching bases. The germline V gene encodes CDR1 MGHRA and CDR2 YSYEKL. Deletion took 4 bases off V and 4 bases off J, with a span of 13 bases between the germline ends. The CDR3, cysteine through phenylalanine, is 14 amino acids long. The DNA shown is the 42-base CDR3, in frame from base 1.